Listed below are T cell receptor beta chains from one sample, sequenced in a study of blood T cells in healthy people across ages. One entry per CDR3 protein results from TCRdb running MiXCR on the 5' RACE reads. The sample contains around 650,000 distinct CDR3 sequences, 40% to 45% of which appear only once. Sequenced sample: blood. The receptors stem from an elderly man in good health. Both conserved end residues are part of each CDR3. The order of the fields is clone size, CDR3 length, D gene, J gene, V gene, CDR3 protein, CDR3 DNA. A D gene is named only where the DNA matches it firmly. Where a row states a size, it is once, few, many or the class of an expanded clone; other rows omit it.

>NA|14|NA|TRBJ1-3|TRBV7-2
CASSLAGIGDTIYF
TGTGCCAGCAGCTTAGCCGGGATCGGAGACACCATATATTTT
>NA|13|NA|TRBJ1-1|TRBV30
CAWSPYRGSEAFF
TGTGCCTGGAGTCCCTACCGCGGCAGTGAAGCTTTCTTT
>NA|13|NA|TRBJ2-7|TRBV7-2
CASSVIGDYEQYF
TGTGCCAGCAGCGTAATTGGAGATTACGAGCAGTACTTC
>NA|19|NA|TRBJ2-7|TRBV21-1
CASSKEVRDRISRSYEQYF
TGTGCCAGCAGCAAAGAAGTACGGGACAGGATTTCGAGGTCCTACGAGCAGTACTTC
>NA|15|NA|TRBJ2-2|TRBV6-1
CASSAQDTNTGELFF
TGTGCCAGCAGTGCCCAAGACACGAACACCGGGGAGCTGTTTTTT
>few|15|TRBD1|TRBJ1-6|TRBV27
CASSLFDRANSPLHF
TGTGCCAGCAGTTTATTTGACAGGGCAAATTCACCCCTCCACTTT
>NA|19|TRBD2|TRBJ2-3|TRBV25-1
CASSEEGRLAGARTDTQYF
TGTGCCAGCAGTGAAGAGGGTAGACTAGCGGGCGCAAGGACAGATACGCAGTATTTT
>NA|13|NA|TRBJ2-7|TRBV28
CATIKGEAYEQYF
TGTGCCACCATAAAGGGGGAAGCCTACGAGCAGTACTTC
>NA|16|NA|TRBJ2-7|TRBV6-5
CASSYSAVMGYNEQYF
TGTGCCAGCAGTTACTCGGCAGTGATGGGTTACAATGAGCAGTACTTC
>NA|15|TRBD2|TRBJ2-7|TRBV6-2/TRBV6-3
CASNLSGGPYNEQYF
TGTGCCAGCAACCTTAGCGGGGGACCCTACAATGAGCAGTACTTC
>NA|17|TRBD1|TRBJ1-2|TRBV7-2
CASSLGYSWTGPYGYTF
TGTGCCAGCAGCTTGGGTTACTCTTGGACAGGGCCCTATGGCTACACCTTC
>NA|11|NA|TRBJ2-5|TRBV29-1
CSDEYQGTQYF
TGCAGCGATGAATACCAGGGGACCCAGTACTTC
>once|15|NA|TRBJ2-3|TRBV11-2
CASSNRVGTSDTQYF
TGTGCCAGCAGCAATAGGGTTGGCACCTCAGATACGCAGTATTTT
>few|14|NA|TRBJ2-7|TRBV5-1
CASSKSRDVAEQYF
TGCGCCAGCAGCAAAAGTCGGGACGTTGCGGAGCAGTACTTC
>NA|13|NA|TRBJ1-3|TRBV7-2
CASSRAYGNTIYF
TGTGCCAGCAGCAGAGCCTACGGGAACACCATATATTTT
>once|14|NA|TRBJ1-6|TRBV20-1
CSARERAIGSPLHF
TGCAGTGCTAGAGAACGGGCGATTGGTTCACCCCTCCACTTT
>NA|13|NA|TRBJ2-3|TRBV6-2/TRBV6-3
CASNLDSPDTQYF
TGTGCCAGCAACCTGGACAGCCCAGATACGCAGTATTTT
>few|16|NA|TRBJ2-5|TRBV2
CASSGSAGVKQETQYF
TGTGCCAGCAGTGGATCGGCCGGGGTAAAGCAAGAGACCCAGTACTTC
>NA|15|TRBD2|TRBJ2-1|TRBV20-1
CSAGSGTSSGDEQFF
TGCAGTGCTGGAAGTGGGACTAGTTCGGGGGATGAGCAGTTCTTC
>NA|12|NA|TRBJ1-1|TRBV6-5
CASSYSDSEAFF
TGTGCCAGCAGTTACTCGGATAGCGAAGCTTTCTTT
>many|16|TRBD2|TRBJ2-1|TRBV4-2
CASSQSLAEIYNEQFF
TGTGCCAGCAGCCAGTCCCTAGCGGAAATCTACAATGAGCAGTTCTTC
>NA|15|TRBD2|TRBJ2-7|TRBV6-2/TRBV6-3
CASSKGGTSGYEQYF
TGTGCCAGCTCAAAGGGGGGGACTAGCGGATACGAGCAGTACTTC
>NA|15|NA|TRBJ2-5|TRBV7-2
CASSLPYTIQETQYF
TGTGCCAGCAGCTTACCATACACGATACAAGAGACCCAGTACTTC
>NA|13|NA|TRBJ2-2|TRBV29-1
CSVGADSTGELFF
TGCAGCGTTGGAGCGGACAGCACCGGGGAGCTGTTTTTT
>few|16|TRBD1|TRBJ2-7|TRBV5-6
CASSFWTGGELREQYF
TGTGCCAGCAGCTTTTGGACAGGGGGCGAACTTCGCGAGCAGTACTTC
>many|16|TRBD2|TRBJ2-5|TRBV20-1
CSAGTSGGLRQETQYF
TGCAGTGCTGGGACTAGCGGGGGACTGAGGCAAGAGACCCAGTACTTC
>NA|13|NA|TRBJ2-3|TRBV19
CASSMGSQDTQYF
TGTGCCAGTAGTATGGGGTCACAAGATACGCAGTATTTT
>NA|15|NA|TRBJ2-1|TRBV12-5
CASGRETPEYNEQFF
TGTGCTAGTGGGAGGGAAACTCCGGAATACAATGAGCAGTTCTTC
>many|15|TRBD2|TRBJ2-1|TRBV7-2
CASSPRSGGNNEQFF
TGTGCCAGCAGCCCGCGTAGCGGGGGGAACAATGAGCAGTTCTTC
>NA|16|NA|TRBJ2-2|TRBV14
CASSQELGVNTGELFF
TGTGCCAGCAGCCAAGAGCTGGGAGTGAACACCGGGGAGCTGTTTTTT
>NA|13|NA|TRBJ1-5|TRBV10-2
CASSDVWDQPQHF
TGCGCCAGCAGTGATGTGTGGGATCAGCCCCAGCATTTT
>few|15|TRBD1|TRBJ2-4|TRBV20-1
CSARARGPWDNIQYF
TGCAGTGCTAGAGCCAGGGGGCCGTGGGATAACATTCAGTACTTC
>NA|15|TRBD1|TRBJ1-6|TRBV4-3
CASSRQRGRNSPLHF
TGCGCCAGCAGCCGCCAGAGGGGGCGAAATTCACCCCTCCACTTT
>few|16|NA|TRBJ2-5|TRBV6-2/TRBV6-3
CASSYVGLRSRETQYF
TGTGCCAGCAGTTATGTGGGACTCAGATCGCGAGAGACCCAGTACTTC
>NA|16|TRBD2|TRBJ2-1|TRBV9
CASSALTSGPNNEQFF
TGTGCCAGCAGCGCCTTGACTAGCGGGCCAAACAATGAGCAGTTCTTC
>few|12|NA|TRBJ2-5|TRBV4-1
CASSQIPETQYF
TGCGCCAGCAGCCAAATACCAGAGACCCAGTACTTC
>few|17|TRBD2|TRBJ2-1|TRBV2
CASSDGAKRGPYNEQFF
TGTGCCAGCAGTGATGGGGCCAAGCGGGGCCCCTACAATGAGCAGTTCTTC
>NA|14|TRBD1|TRBJ1-5|TRBV7-2
CASSLQGIYQPQHF
TGTGCCAGCAGCCTACAGGGGATCTATCAGCCCCAGCATTTT
>NA|14|TRBD1|TRBJ2-1|TRBV27
CASSNRDSANEQFF
TGTGCCAGCAGTAACCGGGACAGTGCCAATGAGCAGTTCTTC
>few|16|TRBD1|TRBJ1-2|TRBV6-1
CASSQTPGQGTYGYTF
TGTGCCAGCAGCCAAACTCCGGGACAGGGGACCTATGGCTACACCTTC
>NA|15|TRBD2|TRBJ2-3|TRBV4-1
CASSLAGGRGDTQYF
TGCGCCAGCAGTCTGGCGGGGGGTAGGGGAGATACGCAGTATTTT
>NA|12|NA|TRBJ2-1|TRBV29-1
CSVDQGRQAQFF
TGCAGCGTTGACCAGGGAAGGCAAGCTCAGTTCTTC